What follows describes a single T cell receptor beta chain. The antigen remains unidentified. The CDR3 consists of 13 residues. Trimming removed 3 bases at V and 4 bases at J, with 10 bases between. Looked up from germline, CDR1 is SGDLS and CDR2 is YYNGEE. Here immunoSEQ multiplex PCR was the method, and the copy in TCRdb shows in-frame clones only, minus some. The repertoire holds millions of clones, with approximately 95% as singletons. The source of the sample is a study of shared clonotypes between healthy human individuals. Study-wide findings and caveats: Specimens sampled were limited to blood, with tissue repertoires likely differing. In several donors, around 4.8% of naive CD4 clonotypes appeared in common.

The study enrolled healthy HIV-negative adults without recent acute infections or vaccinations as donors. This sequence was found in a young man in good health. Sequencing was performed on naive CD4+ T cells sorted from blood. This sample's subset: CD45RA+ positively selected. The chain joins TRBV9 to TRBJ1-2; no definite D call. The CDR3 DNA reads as TGTGCCAGCAGCGAGGAGGGTTTCTATGGCTACACCTTC. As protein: CASSEEGFYGYTF.